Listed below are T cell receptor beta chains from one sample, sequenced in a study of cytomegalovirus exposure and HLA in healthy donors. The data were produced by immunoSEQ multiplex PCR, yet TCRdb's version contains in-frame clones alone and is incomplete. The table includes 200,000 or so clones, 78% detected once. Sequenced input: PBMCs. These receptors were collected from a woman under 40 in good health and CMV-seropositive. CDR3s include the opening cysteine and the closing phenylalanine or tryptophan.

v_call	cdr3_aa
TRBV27	CASSPLANTGELFF
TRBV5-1	CASSLMEGANYGYTF
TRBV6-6	CASSSLPDQPQHF
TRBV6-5	CASSRAGRGEGKLFF
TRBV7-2	CASSGQGGTDTQYF
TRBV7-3	CASSLTPGRGRTEAFF
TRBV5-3	CARSRPGEESYGYTF
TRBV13	CASNPGTGPYEQYF
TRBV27	CASSLWGGTYEQYF
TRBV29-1	CSVKRQVNEKLFF
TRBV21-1	CASSNSFSKSEAFF
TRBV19	CASSIATGTGAYEQYF
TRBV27	CASSIGSEQYF
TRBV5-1	CASSSGRLGTDTQYF
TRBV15	CATSRGPLREQFF
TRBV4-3	CASSQDLPPDRERYEQYF
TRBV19	CASTPAGGVSEQYF
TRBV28	CASSEVMDNYEQYF
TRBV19	CASSAFRSDMNTEAFF
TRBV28	CASRYGRGNIQYF
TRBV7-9	CSSSQGSPRQPQHF
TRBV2	CASSDWTGVRNQPQHF
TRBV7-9	CASSQPAGGTEAFF
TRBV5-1	CASSLDGGDTEAFF
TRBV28	CASSFPTGGVSQPQHF
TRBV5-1	CASSFISFSSYEQYF
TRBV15	CATSSGQGPYEQYF
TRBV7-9	CASSFFGGQASGNTIYF
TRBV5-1	CASSLQTASTDTQYF
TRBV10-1	CASSENRNYGYTF
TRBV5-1	CASSSGRVDIQYF
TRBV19	CASSPGTGGYEQYF
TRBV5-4	CASSLVGSTEAFF
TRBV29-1	CSVPTGLTEAFF
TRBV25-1	CASGQGNTEAFF
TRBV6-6	CASSYLGDIGEKLFF
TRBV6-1	CASKRQGTNGYTF
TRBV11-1	CASSPGRGTGELFF
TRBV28	CASSPVRDRGEKLFF
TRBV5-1	CASSFAGQRSTEAFF
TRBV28	CASKGYRGRLYEQYF
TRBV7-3	CASGRGGEQFF
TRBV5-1	CASSFTSGGNEQFF
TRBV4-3	CASSPMPRGTNEKLFF
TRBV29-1	CSFLPAGERVYEQYF
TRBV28	CASTLTGIREPQHF